Below are 4 T cell receptor beta chains sequenced from a single sample in a study of T cells in Graves' hyperthyroidism and ophthalmopathy. From RNA transcripts, TCR beta CDR3 regions were amplified. HTBI primers were employed in a first-round RT-PCR of the TCR CDR3. From the multiplex PCR reads, TCRdb called clonotypes with MiXCR, one entry per CDR3 protein. The sample holds 530,000 or so distinct CDR3 sequences, around 22% seen once. Sequencing used blood. The receptors were sampled from a woman under 40 with Graves' ophthalmopathy.

The rearrangement uses TRBV7-6 and TRBJ2-6; either TRBD1 or TRBD2 may fit D (6 bases each). This CDR3 is 17 amino acids long. Trimming stripped 4 bases from V and 2 bases from J, with 15 bases between. CDR1 SGHVS and CDR2 FNYEAQ come from the germline V gene. CDR3 residues: CASSSPGGGPGANVLTF. CDR3 sequence (DNA): TGTGCCAGCAGCTCCCCCGGGGGCGGGCCTGGGGCCAACGTCCTGACTTTC.

Concerning this clonotype itself: This CDR3 fails to terminate in the conserved phenylalanine or tryptophan, so it likely reflects a read error. The chain employs TRBV27 and TRBJ1-2, with D possibly matching TRBD1 (6 bases). The germline V gene has CDR1 MNHEY and CDR2 SMNVEV (reference sequence). The CDR3 has 14 amino acids. Trimming took 3 bases from V and 4 from J, leaving 12 bases between them. The CDR3 loop is CASSLRGLSYGYTY. CDR3 nucleotide sequence: TGTGCCAGCAGTTTGCGGGGGCTGAGCTATGGCTACACCTAC.

In this sample, this clonotype turned up a few times. The J gene is TRBJ1-2, the V gene TRBV20-1; the D gene is possibly TRBD1 (6 bases). Germline V CDR1 and CDR2: DFQATT, SNEGSKA (reference sequence). This CDR3 comprises 17 residues. Trimming removed 0 bases from V and 12 bases from J, with 29 bases in between. CDR3 coding DNA: TGCAGTGCTAGAGATTATCGGGTTAGGGGACAAATGCGACCGAACACCTTC. Translation gives CSARDYRVRGQMRPNTF.

A note on this clonotype: A clone one base away is much larger, so this may be a read error. The V and J genes are TRBV6-2 or TRBV6-3 and TRBJ2-2, with D possibly matching TRBD2 (6 bases). Germline V gene lookup returns CDR1 MNHEY and CDR2 SVGEGT. This CDR3 has 18 amino acids. The CDR3 region is CASTNLQEGTPNTGELCF. In nucleotides, the CDR3 is TGTGCCAGCACCAACCTCCAGGAGGGAACCCCGAACACCGGGGAGCTGTGTTTT.